The 21 T cell receptor beta chains presented below share a single source sample, sequenced in a study of blood T cell repertoires in COVID-19. Here immunoSEQ multiplex PCR was the method, and the copy in TCRdb shows in-frame clones only, minus some. Of 250,000 to 350,000 clones detected, roughly 86% appear once; the ten largest clones hold 2.9%. Sequenced material: PBMCs or T cells enriched from blood (not recorded which). The receptor source for this set is a woman between 45 and 65 years old who had been exposed to COVID-19.

The chain recombines TRBV30 with TRBJ1-2, with TRBD1 as a possible D gene (5 bases). V was cut by 3 bases and J by 7 bases, with 15 bases left in between. Germline CDR1 and CDR2: GTSNPN and SVGIG (reference sequence). The CDR3 runs to 13 residues. This chain's CDR3 is CAWRDTLTIGYTF. CDR3 bases: TGTGCCTGGAGGGACACCTTAACTATTGGCTACACCTTC.

The J gene is TRBJ2-2, the V gene TRBV11-2, with D tentatively TRBD1 (6 bases). The germline gives CDR1 SGHAT, CDR2 FQNNGV. The length of the CDR3 is 15 residues. The germline V and J ends were trimmed by 6 bases and 5 bases, with 16 bases remaining between them. The CDR3, as DNA: TGTGCCAGCAGGTGGGGGCAAGAGCGGACCGGGGAGCTGTTTTTT. Its translation is CASRWGQERTGELFF.

This rearrangement joins TRBV2 to TRBJ2-3; TRBD2 is a possible D gene (6 bases). The germline gives CDR1 SNHLY, CDR2 FYNNEI. Trimming left V 3 bases short and J 6 bases short, with 13 bases between. The CDR3 is 14 residues long. CDR3 loop: CASSDRVRGDTQYF. The CDR3 nucleotides read TGTGCCAGCAGTGATAGGGTCCGGGGGGATACGCAGTATTTT.

The genes are TRBV7-2 and TRBJ1-2; the match to TRBD1 covers 10 bases. J lost 7 bases, V lost 6 bases, and 11 bases had no gene match. The CDR3 has 15 residues. Germline V gene lookup returns CDR1 SGHTA and CDR2 FQGNSA. The CDR3 region is CASSQTGQGLSGYTF. DNA for the CDR3: TGTGCCAGCAGTCAGACGGGACAGGGGTTAAGTGGCTACACCTTC.

This chain links TRBV19 with TRBJ1-6, with D possibly being TRBD1 (6 bases). This CDR3 spans 14 amino acids. Looked up from germline, CDR1 is LNHDA and CDR2 is SQIVND (reference sequence). V lost 5 bases to trimming and J lost 3 bases, with 8 bases between them. The CDR3 reads CASSVDSYNSPLHF. For the CDR3, the DNA is TGTGCCAGTAGTGTGGACAGCTATAATTCACCCCTCCACTTT.

The V and J genes are TRBV19 and TRBJ1-5; D unclear. V was cut by 1 base and J by 6 bases, with 7 bases left in between. The germline V gene encodes CDR1 LNHDA and CDR2 SQIVND (reference sequence). The length of the CDR3 is 13 residues. The CDR3 DNA follows: TGTGCCAGTAGTATAGTGGGCGTTCAGCCCCAGCATTTT. Amino acids: CASSIVGVQPQHF.

The rearrangement uses TRBV29-1 and TRBJ2-1; 11 bases align to TRBD2. This CDR3 has 19 residues. Trimming took 1 base from V and 0 from J; bases not matched to a gene: 11. The germline CDR1 and CDR2 sequences are SQVTM and ANQGSEA. CDR3 amino acids: CSVEGLAGGVFSSYNEQFF. CDR3 bases: TGCAGCGTTGAAGGGCTAGCGGGGGGCGTCTTTTCCTCCTACAATGAGCAGTTCTTC.

This chain uses TRBV9 with TRBJ1-3; D uncertain. V gave up 0 bases and J gave up 8 bases, with 18 bases separating them. This CDR3 has 16 amino acids. Germline loops: CDR1 SGDLS, CDR2 YYNGEE. This CDR3 reads CASSVEPSGVRDTIYF. As DNA, the CDR3 is TGTGCCAGCAGCGTAGAACCCAGCGGTGTTAGGGACACCATATATTTT.

The chain links TRBV28 to TRBJ1-5; 7 nucleotides agree with TRBD1. The V gene's germline CDR1 is MDHEN and CDR2 SYDVKM. This CDR3 contains 14 residues. Germline trimming cut 6 bases from V and 9 bases from J; bases unmatched to any gene: 11. For the CDR3, the DNA is TGTGCCAGCAGGCCGGGACAGACCACCGGGCCCCAGCATTTT. It specifies CASRPGQTTGPQHF.

The chain joins TRBV28 to TRBJ2-2; the D is unclear. In germline, CDR1 is MDHEN, CDR2 SYDVKM. V lost 3 bases, J lost 1 base, and 9 bases lay in between. The length of the CDR3 is 15 residues. The CDR3 region is CASSFVRQNTGELFF. The CDR3 DNA follows: TGTGCCAGCAGTTTTGTCAGACAGAACACCGGGGAGCTGTTTTTT. The variable domain in full, with the rest retrieved from reference TRBV28 and TRBJ2-2, is DVKVTQSSRYLVKRTGEKVFLECVQDMDHENMFWYRQDPGLGLRLIYFSYDVKMKEKGDIPEGYSVSREKKERFSLILESASTNQTSMYLCASSFVRQNTGELFFGEGSRLTVL.

The chain uses TRBV5-6 and TRBJ1-1, with no clear D. V lost 3 bases and J 1 base, leaving 13 bases between the germline ends. CDR3 length: 15 amino acids. The germline gives CDR1 SGHDT, CDR2 YYEEEE. CDR3 in DNA: TGTGCCAGCAGCTATATCGGAGAGACGAACACTGAAGCTTTCTTT. Protein: CASSYIGETNTEAFF.

This clone has only a few counts. The chain carries TRBV7-8 and TRBJ1-1; D not resolved. V was trimmed by 3 bases and J by 1 base, leaving 6 bases between them. The CDR3 runs to 13 residues. Germline values: CDR1 SGHVS, CDR2 FQNEAQ. As DNA, the CDR3 is TGTGCCAGCAGCTTGAGGGAGAACACTGAAGCTTTCTTT. Amino acids: CASSLRENTEAFF.

In this sample, this clone turned up once. The chain recombines TRBV19 with TRBJ1-5; the match to TRBD1 covers 7 bases. The CDR3 consists of 13 residues. V was pared by 5 bases and J by 5 bases, with 3 bases of the junction left unmatched. Looked up from germline, CDR1 is LNHDA and CDR2 is SQIVND (reference sequence). CDR3 coding DNA: TGTGCCAGTAGTGACAGGGCTGATCAGCCCCAGCATTTT. It encodes CASSDRADQPQHF.

The chain recombines TRBV19 with TRBJ2-2; 9 bases fit TRBD1. CDR1 and CDR2 (germline): LNHDA, SQIVND (reference sequence). The CDR3 consists of 17 residues. After removal of 2 bases from V and 5 bases from J, the junction contained 9 bases not matched to a gene. This CDR3 is CASSIPQGTGQTGELFF. CDR3 nucleotide sequence: TGTGCCAGTAGTATACCGCAGGGGACAGGGCAAACCGGGGAGCTGTTTTTT.

CDR3 sequence reads: CATQGRTDNSPLHF. The CDR3 nucleotides are TGTGCCACCCAGGGCCGGACAGATAATTCACCCCTCCACTTT. The chain joins TRBV28 to TRBJ1-6; D may be TRBD1 (6 bases). This CDR3 has 14 amino acids. The germline V gene encodes CDR1 MDHEN and CDR2 SYDVKM. V lost 10 bases, J lost 5 bases, and 15 bases lay in between.

The rearrangement joins TRBV5-6 to TRBJ1-2; D not resolved. This CDR3 contains 15 residues. Germline lookup yields CDR1 SGHDT and CDR2 YYEEEE. Trimming took 0 bases from V and 7 from J, leaving 16 bases between them. The CDR3 nucleotides are TGTGCCAGCAGCTTGGGAGTAGGGCCGGCGGGTGGCTACACCTTC. Protein: CASSLGVGPAGGYTF.

In its sample, this clone was seen once. The chain recombines TRBV5-5 with TRBJ2-7, with a weak D call TRBD1 (6 bases). The germline V gene has CDR1 SGHKS and CDR2 YYEKEE (reference sequence). The CDR3 contains 16 residues. V was clipped by 4 bases and J by 3 bases, with 20 bases between them. The CDR3, as DNA: TGTGCCAGCAGCCTGCCCCTCGGACAGCTTGTCTACGAGCAGTACTTC. Its protein is CASSLPLGQLVYEQYF.

The J gene is TRBJ2-7, the V gene TRBV9; TRBD1 agrees at 8 bases. With 0 bases clipped from V and 0 bases from J, the junction kept 5 bases outside the gene matches. This CDR3 has 16 amino acids. Germline CDR1 is SGDLS and CDR2 is YYNGEE. CDR3 sequence reads: CASSVVPTGDSYEQYF. CDR3 in DNA: TGTGCCAGCAGCGTAGTCCCGACAGGGGACTCCTACGAGCAGTACTTC.

Of note for this clone: Other nucleotide sequences from this sample produce the same CDR3. CDR3 loop: CASSFSGQGNSPLHF. The CDR3 region has the DNA TGTGCCAGCAGTTTCTCGGGACAGGGGAATTCACCCCTCCACTTT. The chain combines TRBV28 with TRBJ1-6, with TRBD1 matching over 10 bases. CDR3 length equals 15 residues. Germline loops: CDR1 MDHEN, CDR2 SYDVKM. V lost 3 bases, J lost 7 bases, and 3 bases stayed unmatched.

The chain is built from TRBV9 and TRBJ2-7; TRBD1 matches at 9 bases. The CDR3 length is 16 residues. Unmatched junction bases numbered 7, after V lost 0 bases and J lost 3 bases. Germline V gene data show CDR1 as SGDLS and CDR2 as YYNGEE. The CDR3 bases are TGTGCCAGCAGCGTAGGGGGACAGGGAATCGGCTACGAGCAGTACTTC. Its translation is CASSVGGQGIGYEQYF. Full variable domain (rest looked up from reference TRBV9 and TRBJ2-7): DSGVTQTPKHLITATGQRVTLRCSPRSGDLSVYWYQQSLDQGLQFLIQYYNGEERAKGNILERFSAQQFPDLHSELNLSSLELGDSALYFCASSVGGQGIGYEQYFGPGTRLTVT.

The chain joins TRBV27 to TRBJ2-2, with D perhaps TRBD1 (5 bases). V lost 5 bases, J lost 0 bases, and 22 bases lay in between. Germline loops: CDR1 MNHEY, CDR2 SMNVEV (reference sequence). There are 19 residues in the CDR3. The CDR3 protein is CASSKNRPELYANTGELFF. Written as DNA, the CDR3 is TGTGCCAGCAGTAAGAACAGGCCCGAGCTATACGCGAACACCGGGGAGCTGTTTTTT.